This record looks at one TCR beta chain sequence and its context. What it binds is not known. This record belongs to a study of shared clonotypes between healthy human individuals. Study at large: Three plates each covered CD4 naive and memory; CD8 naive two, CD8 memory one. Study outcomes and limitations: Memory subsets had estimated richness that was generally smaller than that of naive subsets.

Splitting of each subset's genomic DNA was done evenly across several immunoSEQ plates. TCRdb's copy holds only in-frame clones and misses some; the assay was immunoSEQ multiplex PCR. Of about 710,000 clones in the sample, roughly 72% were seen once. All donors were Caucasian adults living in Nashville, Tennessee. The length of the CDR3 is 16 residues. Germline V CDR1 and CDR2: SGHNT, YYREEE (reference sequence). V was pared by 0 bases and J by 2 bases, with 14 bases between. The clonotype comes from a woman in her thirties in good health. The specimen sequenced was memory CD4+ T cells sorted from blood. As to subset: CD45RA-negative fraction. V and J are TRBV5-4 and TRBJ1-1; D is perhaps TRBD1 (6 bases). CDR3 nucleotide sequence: TGTGCCAGCAGCTTGGGGGGGGGACACACCAACACTGAAGCTTTCTTT. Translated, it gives CASSLGGGHTNTEAFF. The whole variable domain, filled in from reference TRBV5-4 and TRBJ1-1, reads ETGVTQSPTHLIKTRGQQVTLRCSSQSGHNTVSWYQQALGQGPQFIFQYYREEENGRGNFPPRFSGLQFPNYSSELNVNALELDDSALYLCASSLGGGHTNTEAFFGQGTRLTVV.